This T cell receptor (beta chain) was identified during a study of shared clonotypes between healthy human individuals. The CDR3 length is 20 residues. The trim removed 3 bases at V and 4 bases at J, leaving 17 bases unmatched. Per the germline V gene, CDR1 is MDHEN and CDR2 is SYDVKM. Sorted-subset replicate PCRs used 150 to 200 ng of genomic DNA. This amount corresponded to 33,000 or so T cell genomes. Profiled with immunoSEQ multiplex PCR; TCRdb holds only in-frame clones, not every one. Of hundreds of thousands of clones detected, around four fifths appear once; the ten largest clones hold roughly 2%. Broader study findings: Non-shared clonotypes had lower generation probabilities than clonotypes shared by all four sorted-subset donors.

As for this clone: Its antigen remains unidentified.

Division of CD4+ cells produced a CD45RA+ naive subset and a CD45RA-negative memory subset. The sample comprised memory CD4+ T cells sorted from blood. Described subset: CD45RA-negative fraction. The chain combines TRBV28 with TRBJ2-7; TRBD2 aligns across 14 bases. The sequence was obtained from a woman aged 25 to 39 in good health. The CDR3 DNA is TGTGCCAGCAGTTTGGGGGGGGCCGGGACTAGCGGGAGAATTCGATACGAGCAGTACTTC. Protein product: CASSLGGAGTSGRIRYEQYF.